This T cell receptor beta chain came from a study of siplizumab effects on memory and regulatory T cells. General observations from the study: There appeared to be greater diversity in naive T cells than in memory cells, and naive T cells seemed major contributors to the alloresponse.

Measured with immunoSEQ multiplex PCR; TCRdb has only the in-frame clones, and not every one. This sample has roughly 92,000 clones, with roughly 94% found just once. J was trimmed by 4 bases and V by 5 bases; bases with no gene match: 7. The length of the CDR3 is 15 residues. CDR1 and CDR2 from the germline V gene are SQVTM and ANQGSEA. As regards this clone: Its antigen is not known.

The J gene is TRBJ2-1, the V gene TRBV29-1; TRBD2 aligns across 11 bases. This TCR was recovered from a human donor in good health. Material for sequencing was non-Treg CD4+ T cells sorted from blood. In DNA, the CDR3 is TGCAGCGTTTTAGCGGGGGGGGCCCTTTACAATGAGCAGTTCTTC. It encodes CSVLAGGALYNEQFF.